What follows is one T cell receptor (beta chain) and its context. Its cognate antigen is unknown. Trimming stripped 1 base from V and 4 bases from J, with 9 bases between. The germline V gene encodes CDR1 MNHEY and CDR2 SMNVEV (reference sequence). The CDR3 is made up of 14 amino acids. Until they underwent thyroid surgery, no patient had received any treatment. TCRdb re-clonotyped the PCR reads through MiXCR. The data contain about 2,500 clones, almost 25% of them seen just once; the ten biggest clones take up roughly 23%. This sample is drawn from a study of metastatic and nonmetastatic thyroid tumors. Study results and limitations: Patients with malignant thyroid tumors reportedly had significantly higher TCR beta diversity than those with benign nodules, in blood and tumor.

This TCR derives from a male donor with papillary thyroid cancer or a benign thyroid nodule (not recorded which). Some clones in this sample may be carry-over from other donors' samples. Specimen: adjacent normal tissue. The V call is TRBV27, the J call TRBJ2-3; D gene ambiguous. The CDR3 protein is CASSLWAVADTQYF. The DNA of the CDR3 is TGTGCCAGCAGTTTATGGGCGGTTGCAGATACGCAGTATTTT.